Following are 2 T cell receptor beta chains from one sample sequenced in a study of metastatic and nonmetastatic thyroid tumors. Thyroid surgery had not been preceded by any treatment in any patient. TCRdb re-called the PCR reads via MiXCR. The data hold 25,000 to 35,000 clones, with about 17% observed a single time. Input material: blood. Receptors originate from a female donor with papillary thyroid cancer or a benign thyroid nodule (not recorded which). Some clones in this sample may be carry-over from other donors' samples.

This clone has at least ten counts. The chain is built from TRBV18 and TRBJ1-2; TRBD1 is a possible D gene (5 bases). The V end lost 2 bases, the J end lost 5 bases, and 9 bases lay between the germline ends. There are 13 residues in the CDR3. Germline CDR1 and CDR2: KGHSH and LQKENI. The CDR3 loop reads CASSPSTEYGYTF. CDR3 in DNA: TGTGCCAGCTCACCATCGACAGAATATGGCTACACCTTC. Complete variable domain (other parts from reference TRBV18 and TRBJ1-2): NAGVMQNPRHLVRRRGQEARLRCSPMKGHSHVYWYRQLPEEGLKFMVYLQKENIIDESGMPKERFSAEFPKEGPSILRIQQVVRGDSAAYFCASSPSTEYGYTFGSGTRLTVV.

This chain links TRBV6-1 with TRBJ1-1; possibly TRBD1 for D (5 bases). Trimming stripped 7 bases from V and 5 bases from J, with 14 bases between. The V gene's germline CDR1 is MNHNS and CDR2 SASEGT. CDR3 size: 13 residues. The CDR3 DNA is TGTGCCAGCACACTCCGGGGCAAGACTGAAGCTTTCTTT. The encoded protein is CASTLRGKTEAFF.